Below, one T cell receptor beta chain is given with its context. Its cognate antigen is unknown. Method: immunoSEQ multiplex PCR; TCRdb's copy keeps in-frame clones and lacks some. The table includes 36,000 or so clones, approximately 90% detected once. The data originate from a study of monozygotic twins with cystic fibrosis. Study-wide context: Three micrograms of fragmented DNA underwent 15 PCR cycles for library preparation.

Broader study findings: Monozygotic CF twin pairs shared significantly more nucleotide-identical clonotypes than unrelated CF individuals did. No link emerged between shared CDR3 counts and age, concordance or severity.

Trimming pared 1 base from V and 0 bases from J, leaving 9 bases between. Germline CDR1 and CDR2: SQVTM and ANQGSEA. The CDR3 length is 14 residues. This receptor was obtained from a boy aged 2-9 years with cystic fibrosis. The chain recombines TRBV29-1 with TRBJ1-1; D remains ambiguous. The material sequenced was blood. The CDR3 bases are TGCAGCGTTGAAGCCGGAGCCATGAACACTGAAGCTTTCTTT. Amino acids: CSVEAGAMNTEAFF.